Many counts were recorded for the clone carrying this T cell receptor (beta chain). Using 10%, 30% or 50% RNA, naive CD8 libraries were derived from approximately 22,000 to 940,000 sorted cells. This specimen belongs to a study of molecular identifiers for immune sequencing clone quantification. The CDR3 covers 11 residues. Between the trimmed V and J ends, which lost 6 bases and 5 bases, there was a span of 10 bases. Germline V gene sequence: CDR1 DFQATT, CDR2 SNEGSKA (reference sequence). As previously described, bulk TCR libraries were made using listed TCR primers. MiXCR was run by TCRdb on the PCR reads, yielding one entry per CDR3 protein. The table lists 90,000 to 120,000 distinct CDR3 sequences, around a third of them singletons.

The receptor was derived from a human donor in good health. Some libraries in this study had Jurkat cell RNA spiked in. The sequenced material came from naive CD8+ T cells from blood, with Jurkat cell RNA spiked in. Subset described: FACS-sorted CD8+CD4-CCR7+CD45RA+ naive T cells. The V gene is TRBV20-1, the J gene TRBJ1-1, with unresolved D. This CDR3 is CSAWGGTEAFF. For the CDR3, the DNA is TGCAGTGCGTGGGGAGGAACTGAAGCTTTCTTT.